This TCR beta chain was captured in a study of CD8 T cells in Susac syndrome. The germline gives CDR1 MNHEY, CDR2 SMNVEV (reference sequence). The CDR3 loop spans 16 amino acids. V lost 2 bases to trimming and J lost 0 bases, with 13 bases between them. The RNA, about 0.45 to 1 ug, was put through reverse transcription using random hexamers. TCRdb reprocessed the immunoSEQ multiplex PCR reads via MiXCR and lists one record per CDR3 protein. The sample lists about 150,000 distinct CDR3 sequences, around 95% occurring once. Sequenced sample: CD8+ T cells from PBMCs. This chain joins TRBV27 and TRBJ1-1; possible D gene TRBD1, 5 bases. The receptor comes from a human donor with multiple sclerosis. CDR3 sequence: CASSLAAGLVNTEAFF. The DNA for the CDR3 is TGTGCCAGCAGTTTAGCAGCAGGGTTAGTGAACACTGAAGCTTTCTTT.